Given below is one T cell receptor (beta chain) in context. Which antigen it targets is not known. It may be a read error: a sequence one base away is much more abundant. Library creation used 5' RACE. Sequencing used an Illumina HiSeq 2500. A second roughly 6 to 11 cycle PCR used a sample-barcoded 5' primer and a J-beta primer mix. A unique molecular identifier was introduced onto each TCR beta cDNA molecule by a template-switch 5' adaptor carrying 12 random nucleotides. At least 2.5 million CDR3-containing paired-end reads were obtained from each sample. First-strand cDNA synthesis was performed from all RNA using the Mint cDNA synthesis kit, with priming by a TRBC-specific oligonucleotide. Following uracil-DNA glycosylase treatment, all cDNA underwent a first 18-cycle PCR with the universal primers M1SS and BC2_uni_R. On the study's bioinformatics: For normalization, 1 million high-quality reads, each with a distinct molecular identifier, were randomly selected from each sample. Instead of being binned into consensus sequences, reads that shared molecular identifiers were thrown out. MiTCR, run with a Q25 quality threshold and the strictest error-elimination algorithm, handled CDR3 identification, clonotype clustering and error correction. Lower-bound total TCR beta diversity was estimated with a nonparametric unseen species model using Euler transformation. TCRdb passed the public sequencing reads through fastp at Q25 and MiXCR, retaining productive beta sequences. All rows with the same CDR3 protein become a single entry with the most common DNA and genes. What appears here as the V and J calls and clone size reflects TCRdb's work, not the paper's. This sample has fewer than 900,000 distinct CDR3 sequences in its table, and approximately 39% of those were observed once. Less than 25% of the sample goes to the ten largest clones.

The roughly 39 donors, aged 6 to 90 years, were systemically healthy Caucasian individuals from Russia. Each donor gave approximately 9.3 milliliters of peripheral blood, collected into EDTA-treated Vacutainer tubes. Ficoll-Paque density-gradient centrifugation was used to isolate PBMCs, with at least 6.5 million per sample. Total RNA, at least 6 micrograms per sample, was extracted from PBMCs with Trizol reagent. For every donor, flow cytometry on a PBMC aliquot measured the percentage of naive CD45RAhigh/CD27high T cells. From a lookup of the germline V gene, CDR1 and CDR2 are LGHNA and YNFKEQ. Spanning cysteine to phenylalanine, the CDR3 consists of 21 amino acids. Left in the record is the CDR3 DNA by itself, 63 bases read in frame from the first base. V drops 5 bases and J drops 2 bases, leaving 33 bases in between. The entry originates in a study of blood T cells in healthy people across ages (dated by TCRdb to 2014 to 2015). Notes on the research overall: In model experiments, template switching captured about one uniquely barcoded TCR beta cDNA molecule for every two T cells. Age-related changes in TCR beta repertoire diversity were measured in the study by deep sequencing normalized with unique cDNA molecular identifiers. The donors were split into four age groups: young (average around 15 years), middle-aged (roughly 42), aged (around 67) and long-lived (about 82). To avoid experimental bias, donors of different ages were randomly spread across the sequencing lanes. Using the same blood draw, the study looked at two additional independent replicas of 1 million unique cDNA reads for two donors, one aged 18 to 30 and the other aged 80 or older.

Study-level results and caveats: Observed TCR beta diversity per million T cells fell roughly linearly with age, and a significant reduction was already apparent by age around 36. Total diversity estimates from one million sequenced T cells were considered lower bounds and underestimates. Since profiling was done on bulk unsorted PBMCs, naive and antigen-experienced compartments could not be conclusively compared. Donor CMV infection status was unknown, potentially confounding age-related changes in expanded clonotypes. Compared with the aged group, the long-lived group had more naive CD4+ T cells, fewer expanded clones and increased TCR diversity, a pattern suggesting age selection. Observed TCR beta diversity correlated strongly with the percentage of naive T cells measured by flow cytometry.

The V and J segments used are TRBV4-2 and TRBJ2-5; TRBD2 might be the D gene, on 5 matching bases. Material for sequencing was blood. This TCR was recovered from a woman aged 60 to 75 in good health. CDR3 reads: CASSYAPTWAGFSNNQETQYF. The nucleotides read TGTGCCAGCAGCTACGCTCCTACTTGGGCGGGTTTTTCCAACAATCAAGAGACCCAGTACTTC.